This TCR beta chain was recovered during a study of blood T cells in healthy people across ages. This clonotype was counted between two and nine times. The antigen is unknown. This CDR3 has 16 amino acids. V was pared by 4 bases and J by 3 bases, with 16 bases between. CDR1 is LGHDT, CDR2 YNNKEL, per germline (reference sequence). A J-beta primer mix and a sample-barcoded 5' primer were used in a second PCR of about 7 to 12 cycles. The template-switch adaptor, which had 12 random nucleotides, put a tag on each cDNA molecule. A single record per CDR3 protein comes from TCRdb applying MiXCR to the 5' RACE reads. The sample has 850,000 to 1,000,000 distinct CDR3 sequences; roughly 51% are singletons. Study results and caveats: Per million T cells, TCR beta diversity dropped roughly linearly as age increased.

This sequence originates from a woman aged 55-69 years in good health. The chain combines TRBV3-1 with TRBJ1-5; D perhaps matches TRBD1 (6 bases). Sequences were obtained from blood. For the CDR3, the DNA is TGTGCCAGCAGCCCCCAGTGGGCAGGGGACAATCAGCCCCAGCATTTT. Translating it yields CASSPQWAGDNQPQHF.